The next 11 T cell receptor beta chains were all read from a single sample in a study of shared clonotypes between healthy human individuals. Only in-frame clones appear in the TCRdb table, and some are missing; sequencing was by immunoSEQ multiplex PCR. This table holds 2 million to 3 million clones, over 85% found once. Sequencing input: naive CD4+ T cells from PBMCs. Subset indicated: CD45RA+ positively selected. The receptors derive from a man in his late teens or twenties in good health. Some clones in this sample may be carry-over from other donors' samples.

The V gene is TRBV6-6, the J gene TRBJ2-1; 8 bases match TRBD2. Unmatched junction bases numbered 6, after V lost 5 bases and J lost 0 bases. CDR1 and CDR2 from the germline V gene are MNHNY and SVGAGI (reference sequence). The length of the CDR3 is 16 residues. CDR3 amino acids: CASSPSGSVSYNEQFF. CDR3 in DNA: TGTGCCAGCAGTCCTAGCGGGTCTGTCTCCTACAATGAGCAGTTCTTC.

This clone was seen once. Other DNA sequences in this specimen translate into the identical CDR3. The V and J genes are TRBV5-4 and TRBJ1-1; D gene ambiguous. Trimming shortened V by 0 bases and J by 2 bases, and 8 bases separated the two germline ends. CDR3 size: 14 residues. Germline V gene sequence: CDR1 SGHNT, CDR2 YYREEE (reference sequence). The CDR3 sequence: CASSLDRGNTEAFF. The CDR3 DNA reads as TGTGCCAGCAGCTTGGACAGAGGTAACACTGAAGCTTTCTTT. The complete variable domain, with remaining parts taken from reference TRBV5-4 and TRBJ1-1, reads ETGVTQSPTHLIKTRGQQVTLRCSSQSGHNTVSWYQQALGQGPQFIFQYYREEENGRGNFPPRFSGLQFPNYSSELNVNALELDDSALYLCASSLDRGNTEAFFGQGTRLTVV.

The V call is TRBV6-5, the J call TRBJ2-5; D gene uncertain. The CDR3 has 13 amino acids. The germline gives CDR1 MNHEY, CDR2 SVGAGI. The V end lost 8 bases, the J end lost 2 bases, and 12 bases lay between the germline ends. In DNA form, the CDR3 reads TGTGCCAGCGGCCGGCACGGACAAGAGACCCAGTACTTC. It specifies CASGRHGQETQYF.

The rearrangement links TRBV4-2 to TRBJ2-2, with 11 bases that match TRBD2. Germline lookup yields CDR1 LGHNA and CDR2 YNFKEQ. This CDR3 is 16 amino acids long. V trimming: 3 bases; J trimming: 6 bases; junction bases outside the gene matches: 6. The CDR3 is CASSHSGTSGPGELFF. CDR3 nucleotide sequence: TGTGCCAGCAGCCACAGCGGGACTAGCGGACCCGGGGAGCTGTTTTTT.

The rearrangement joins TRBV9 to TRBJ1-5; no firm D call. The CDR3 contains 16 residues. The V gene lost 0 bases and the J gene lost 3 bases, with 13 bases spanning the gap. CDR1 SGDLS and CDR2 YYNGEE come from the germline V gene. Here the CDR3 reads CASSVGSSTANQPQHF. CDR3 bases: TGTGCCAGCAGCGTAGGGTCCTCAACGGCCAATCAGCCCCAGCATTTT. Looking up the rest from reference TRBV9 and TRBJ1-5 gives the full variable domain: DSGVTQTPKHLITATGQRVTLRCSPRSGDLSVYWYQQSLDQGLQFLIQYYNGEERAKGNILERFSAQQFPDLHSELNLSSLELGDSALYFCASSVGSSTANQPQHFGDGTRLSIL.

This clone has only a few counts. J is TRBJ2-3 and V is TRBV30, with TRBD2 matching over 9 bases. The CDR3 extends over 17 amino acids. Germline V CDR1 and CDR2: GTSNPN, SVGIG (reference sequence). V lost 2 bases, J lost 1 base, and 10 bases stayed unmatched. The CDR3 DNA follows: TGTGCCTGGAGTCGTGAGGGCGGGAGGGCCCGCACAGATACGCAGTATTTT. Its protein is CAWSREGGRARTDTQYF.

V gene TRBV4-3 combines with J gene TRBJ1-2; 11 bases map to TRBD1. CDR3 length equals 16 residues. Losses at the gene ends were 1 base for V and 2 bases for J; bases not matched to a gene: 3. CDR1 LGHNA and CDR2 YSLEER come from the germline V gene. The CDR3 sequence: CASSQAWDRGNYGYTF. In nucleotides, the CDR3 is TGCGCCAGCAGCCAAGCTTGGGACAGGGGGAACTATGGCTACACCTTC.

Details on this clone: One end of the junction does not line up with germline, which may come from a read error. The J gene is TRBJ2-1, the V gene TRBV6-1; the match to TRBD2 covers 7 bases. Germline assignment: CDR1 MNHNS and CDR2 SASEGT. The CDR3 is 14 residues long. CDR3 loop: CASNPGLSFNEQFF. The CDR3 DNA sequence: TGTGCCAGCAACCCGGGACTATCCTTCAATGAGCAGTTCTTC.

This chain connects TRBV10-3 to TRBJ1-1; TRBD1 might be the D (5 bases). From germline, CDR1 is ENHRY and CDR2 SYGVKD. CDR3 size: 17 residues. V was shortened by 6 bases and J by 4 bases, with 24 bases between the two germline ends. For the CDR3, the DNA is TGTGCCATCAGGATCCCCGGGGACGGGACGTTGGGCACTGAAGCTTTCTTT. Protein: CAIRIPGDGTLGTEAFF.

The chain couples TRBV5-1 to TRBJ2-5; D may match TRBD1 or TRBD2 (5 bases each). The J call may be in error: the DNA end matches TRBJ2-7 better. The CDR3 covers 15 residues. Germline V gene lookup returns CDR1 SGHRS and CDR2 YFSETQ. In nucleotides, the CDR3 is TGCGCCAGCAGCCCCGGGACGTATAGCTCCTACGAGCAGTACTTC. The encoded protein is CASSPGTYSSYEQYF.

Comments on this clone: The same CDR3 is also encoded by other DNA sequences in this sample. The chain links TRBV6-5 to TRBJ2-2; D unclear. V was trimmed by 2 bases and J by 5 bases, leaving 3 bases between them. The CDR3 is 12 residues long. Looked up from germline, CDR1 is MNHEY and CDR2 is SVGAGI. The CDR3 protein is CASSYQTGELFF. CDR3 bases: TGTGCCAGCAGTTACCAAACCGGGGAGCTGTTTTTT.